This T cell receptor beta chain was retrieved from a study of CD8 T cells in Susac syndrome. Random hexamers were used to reverse transcribe roughly 0.45 to 1 ug of RNA. MiXCR was run by TCRdb on the immunoSEQ multiplex PCR reads, yielding one entry per CDR3 protein. Of approximately 110,000 distinct CDR3 sequences listed, approximately 93% are singletons. V shed 0 bases, J shed 5 bases, and the junction held 5 bases outside the gene matches. The CDR3 is made up of 16 amino acids. CDR1 is LGHDT and CDR2 is YNNKEL in the germline V gene (reference sequence). Those who served as multiple sclerosis controls were treatment-naive patients with stable or active relapsing-remitting disease. In contrast to the negatively isolated CD8+ and CD4+ T cells, TEMRA cells were FACS-enriched.

This sequence originates from a human donor with multiple sclerosis. The material sequenced was CD8+ T cells from PBMCs. V gene TRBV3-1 combines with J gene TRBJ2-3; TRBD2 matches at 10 bases. CDR3 residues: CASSQDQAGGLDTQYF. The DNA of the CDR3 is TGTGCCAGCAGCCAAGATCAAGCGGGAGGGTTAGATACGCAGTATTTT.